One and the same sample provided the 31 T cell receptor beta chains below, sequenced in a study of cytomegalovirus exposure and HLA in healthy donors. PCR employed 60 Vbeta and 13 Jbeta primers. Sequencing used immunoSEQ multiplex PCR; TCRdb keeps in-frame clones, though not all of them. The sample shows roughly 150,000 clones, approximately 73% of them seen only once. Sequencing was carried out using PBMCs. Receptor source: a man younger than 40 in good health and CMV-seropositive.

This chain links TRBV19 with TRBJ2-1; maybe TRBD1 (6 bases). Germline V gives CDR1 LNHDA, CDR2 SQIVND (reference sequence). CDR3 size: 14 residues. The V end lost 3 bases, the J end lost 3 bases, and 9 bases lay between the germline ends. The CDR3 DNA reads as TGTGCCAGTAGTATGAGGACAGACTACAATGAGCAGTTCTTC. It specifies CASSMRTDYNEQFF.

The chain employs TRBV6-5 and TRBJ1-2; 7 positions agree with TRBD1. V gave up 0 bases and J gave up 8 bases; unmatched junction bases: 9. The V gene's germline CDR1 is MNHEY and CDR2 SVGAGI. This CDR3 has 15 amino acids. The CDR3 coding sequence is TGTGCCAGCAGTTACTCAGAGACAGGGACTTTGGGCTACACCTTC. Protein sequence: CASSYSETGTLGYTF.

CDR3 sequence reads: CAWSAEGQGRTDTQYF. The CDR3 DNA sequence: TGTGCCTGGAGTGCGGAGGGACAGGGACGCACAGATACGCAGTATTTT. The chain employs TRBV30 and TRBJ2-3, with TRBD1 identical over 9 bases. The CDR3 loop spans 16 amino acids. Losses at the gene ends were 1 base for V and 1 base for J; bases not matched to a gene: 6. Germline V gene lookup returns CDR1 GTSNPN and CDR2 SVGIG (reference sequence).

J is TRBJ1-4 and V is TRBV5-1, with 10 bases aligning to TRBD1. The germline V gene has CDR1 SGHRS and CDR2 YFSETQ. Losses at the gene ends were 4 bases for V and 6 bases for J; bases not matched to a gene: 15. This CDR3 comprises 18 residues. In DNA form, the CDR3 reads TGCGCCAGCAGCGTAACCGGGACAGGGGCCGCTGGGGATGAAAAACTGTTTTTT. Translated: CASSVTGTGAAGDEKLFF. The full variable domain, rest sourced from reference TRBV5-1 and TRBJ1-4, is KAGVTQTPRYLIKTRGQQVTLSCSPISGHRSVSWYQQTPGQGLQFLFEYFSETQRNKGNFPGRFSGRQFSNSRSEMNVSTLELGDSALYLCASSVTGTGAAGDEKLFFGSGTQLSVL.

V usage is TRBV15 and J usage is TRBJ2-1, with 8 bases lining up with TRBD2. The CDR3 is 14 residues long. Trimming at V came to 7 bases and at J to 5 bases, leaving 7 bases not matched to a gene. Germline CDR1 reads LNHNV; CDR2 reads YYDKDF (reference sequence). CDR3 loop: CATKRGLTDNEQFF. In DNA form, the CDR3 reads TGTGCCACCAAGCGGGGGCTTACGGACAATGAGCAGTTCTTC.

V and J are TRBV11-3 and TRBJ2-1; D unresolved. The CDR3 is 15 amino acids. The germline V gene has CDR1 SGHNT and CDR2 YENEEA. Between the trimmed V and J ends, which lost 1 base and 3 bases, there was a span of 10 bases. The CDR3 nucleotides read TGTGCCAGCAGCTTAGGGAGTGACCACTACAATGAGCAGTTCTTC. This codes for CASSLGSDHYNEQFF.

The V gene is TRBV7-9, the J gene TRBJ1-2; D is possibly TRBD1 (6 bases). Germline V gene sequence: CDR1 SEHNR, CDR2 FQNEAQ (reference sequence). CDR3 length: 14 amino acids. The ends were cut back, 4 bases at V and 7 bases at J, with 16 bases in the middle. The CDR3 sequence: CASSSELGTLGYTF. As DNA, the CDR3 is TGTGCCAGCAGCTCGGAATTGGGGACACTTGGCTACACCTTC.

The chain carries TRBV14 and TRBJ2-5; D ambiguous. CDR3 size: 14 residues. V lost 4 bases to trimming and J lost 5 bases, with 14 bases between them. Per the germline V gene, CDR1 is SGHDN and CDR2 is FVKESK. DNA of the CDR3: TGTGCCAGCAGCCGGAACCCGATGAGGGAGACCCAGTACTTC. Translation: CASSRNPMRETQYF.

The V gene is TRBV28, the J gene TRBJ2-7, with a weak D call TRBD1 (6 bases). V shed 4 bases and J shed 5 bases, with 18 bases lying between them. Germline V lookup: CDR1 MDHEN, CDR2 SYDVKM. The CDR3 sequence is 15 residues long. The CDR3 spells CASSWGSEQGNEQYF. In nucleotides, the CDR3 is TGTGCCAGCAGTTGGGGATCGGAACAGGGCAACGAGCAGTACTTC.

The gene calls are TRBV7-9 and TRBJ2-3; 8 nucleotides match TRBD2. This CDR3 contains 13 residues. Trimming cost V 2 bases and J 6 bases; bases outside gene matches: 1. Germline CDR1 is SEHNR and CDR2 is FQNEAQ (reference sequence). CDR3 region: CASSLSGSDTQYF. The CDR3 coding sequence is TGTGCCAGCAGCTTAAGCGGGAGTGATACGCAGTATTTT. Filled out from reference TRBV7-9 and TRBJ2-3, the complete variable domain reads DTGVSQNPRHKITKRGQNVTFRCDPISEHNRLYWYRQTLGQGPEFLTYFQNEAQLEKSRLLSDRFSAERPKGSFSTLEIQRTEQGDSAMYLCASSLSGSDTQYFGPGTRLTVL.

This clone has only one observation. V gene TRBV6-5 combines with J gene TRBJ1-1; TRBD1 agrees at 7 bases. The CDR3 contains 14 residues. V shed 2 bases, J shed 5 bases, and the junction held 5 bases outside the gene matches. Germline CDR1 MNHEY, CDR2 SVGAGI. The CDR3 loop is CASSYEGARTEAFF. Here the CDR3 DNA reads TGTGCCAGCAGTTACGAGGGGGCGAGGACTGAAGCTTTCTTT.

The V gene is TRBV2, the J gene TRBJ1-5; maybe TRBD1 (5 bases). V shed 5 bases and J shed 2 bases, with 10 bases lying between them. The CDR3 is 14 amino acids. In germline, CDR1 is SNHLY, CDR2 FYNNEI. CDR3 sequence (DNA): TGTGCCAGCAGTAGGGACTTTCGCAATCAGCCCCAGCATTTT. This gives the protein CASSRDFRNQPQHF.

This clone was recorded a few times. The chain has TRBV11-3 and TRBJ2-1, with 14 bases lining up with TRBD2. The V and J ends lost 6 bases and 9 bases, in that order; junction bases with no gene match: 7. The CDR3 covers 15 residues. CDR1 SGHNT and CDR2 YENEEA come from the germline V gene. In nucleotides, the CDR3 is TGTGCCAGCAGTCCGGGACTAGCGGGAGAAAGTGAGCAGTTCTTC. It specifies CASSPGLAGESEQFF.

V gene TRBV7-9 combines with J gene TRBJ2-5; no firm D call. Germline loops: CDR1 SEHNR, CDR2 FQNEAQ (reference sequence). V was cut by 5 bases and J by 2 bases, with 12 bases left in between. This CDR3 comprises 14 residues. The CDR3 region has the DNA TGTGCCAGCAGCCTAAGAGCGAGACAAGAGACCCAGTACTTC. It encodes CASSLRARQETQYF. The full variable domain, with the rest looked up from reference TRBV7-9 and TRBJ2-5, is DTGVSQNPRHKITKRGQNVTFRCDPISEHNRLYWYRQTLGQGPEFLTYFQNEAQLEKSRLLSDRFSAERPKGSFSTLEIQRTEQGDSAMYLCASSLRARQETQYFGPGTRLLVL.

The CDR3 DNA sequence: TGTGCCAGCAGCACCACACCGGGGGACACTGAAGCTTTCTTT. Residues: CASSTTPGDTEAFF. The V gene is TRBV9, the J gene TRBJ1-1, with D maybe TRBD1 (5 bases). Trimming took 4 bases from V and 3 from J, leaving 13 bases between them. CDR1 SGDLS and CDR2 YYNGEE come from the germline V gene. The CDR3 runs to 14 residues.

This clone appeared a few times. The CDR3 here is CAIRGQGADNEKLFF. The CDR3 DNA sequence: TGTGCCATCAGGGGACAGGGGGCCGATAATGAAAAACTGTTTTTT. J is TRBJ1-4 and V is TRBV10-3; 12 bases map to TRBD1. This CDR3 contains 15 residues. Germline CDR1 ENHRY, CDR2 SYGVKD. V gave up 6 bases and J gave up 4 bases; unmatched junction bases: 3.

The genes are TRBV6-5 and TRBJ2-5; 8 bases are a match to TRBD1. CDR3 length: 16 residues. Looked up from germline, CDR1 is MNHEY and CDR2 is SVGAGI. V lost 2 bases to trimming and J lost 4 bases; unmatched junction nucleotides: 9. The CDR3 loop reads CASSYQTGGKGETQYF. The DNA of the CDR3 is TGTGCCAGCAGTTACCAAACAGGGGGGAAAGGAGAGACCCAGTACTTC.

This clone was detected a few times. V is TRBV7-9 and J is TRBJ1-4; tentatively, D is TRBD1 (5 bases). Germline lookup yields CDR1 SEHNR and CDR2 FQNEAQ (reference sequence). V was trimmed by 0 bases and J by 11 bases, leaving 10 bases between them. This CDR3 has 13 residues. The CDR3 nucleotides read TGTGCCAGCAGCTTAGCAGACAGCTACAAACTGTTTTTT. Residues: CASSLADSYKLFF.

This clone was observed a few times. This chain uses TRBV5-4 with TRBJ1-6; D possibly corresponds to TRBD1 (5 bases). CDR3 length: 16 residues. The germline V gene has CDR1 SGHNT and CDR2 YYREEE (reference sequence). The V end was cut by 3 bases, the J end by 8 bases, with 18 bases between. Written as DNA, the CDR3 is TGTGCCAGCAGCTCCACAGCGGGGGGATGGGATTCACCCCTCCACTTT. Translating gives CASSSTAGGWDSPLHF.

A note on this clone: The junction differs from germline at one of its ends, possibly a read error. Other nucleotide sequences in the sample specify the same CDR3. J is TRBJ2-7 and V is TRBV27; D is undetermined. CDR1 and CDR2 from the germline V gene are MNHEY and SMNVEV (reference sequence). CDR3 length equals 14 residues. The CDR3 DNA is TGTGCCAGCAGTTCGCTAAGGAGTTCCTACGAGCAATACTTC. It translates to CASSSLRSSYEQYF.

This clone was seen more than once but under ten times. The chain recombines TRBV30 with TRBJ1-5, with no clear D. V was cut by 3 bases and J by 7 bases, with 10 bases left in between. CDR3 length: 12 residues. Germline lookup yields CDR1 GTSNPN and CDR2 SVGIG (reference sequence). The CDR3: CAWRGSGQPQHF. The CDR3 DNA reads as TGTGCCTGGAGAGGGAGTGGCCAGCCCCAGCATTTT. Complete variable domain (other parts from reference TRBV30 and TRBJ1-5): SQTIHQWPATLVQPVGSPLSLECTVEGTSNPNLYWYRQAAGRGLQLLFYSVGIGQISSEVPQNLSASRPQDRQFILSSKKLLLSDSGFYLCAWRGSGQPQHFGDGTRLSIL.

V gene TRBV18 combines with J gene TRBJ1-1, with no clear D. Per the germline V gene, CDR1 is KGHSH and CDR2 is LQKENI. The CDR3 runs 14 residues. V lost 4 bases and J lost 5, with 14 bases in between. The DNA for the CDR3 is TGTGCCAGCTCACAGCCAGACCCGAGGACTGAAGCTTTCTTT. It is translated as CASSQPDPRTEAFF.

The chain combines TRBV19 with TRBJ1-3; TRBD1 might be the D (6 bases). Germline CDR1 is LNHDA and CDR2 is SQIVND (reference sequence). Trimming took 6 bases from V and 3 from J, leaving 18 bases between them. The CDR3 runs 16 residues. The CDR3 loop reads CASRTPQGGGGNTIYF. The CDR3 coding sequence is TGTGCCAGTAGGACCCCCCAAGGGGGTGGTGGAAACACCATATATTTT.

This clone occurred once. The chain is built from TRBV21-1 and TRBJ2-1; the listed D gene, TRBD2, was not tested against the DNA. TRBV21-1 has pseudogene status. The CDR3 extends over 20 amino acids. This CDR3 is CASSTHRLAGEGLAYNEQFF. The CDR3 nucleotides read TGTGCCAGCAGCACGCACCGACTAGCGGGAGAGGGCTTAGCCTACAATGAGCAGTTCTTC.

In its sample, this clone was seen once. The chain employs TRBV29-1 and TRBJ2-7; the match to TRBD2 covers 7 bases. Losses at the gene ends were 2 bases for V and 1 base for J; bases not matched to a gene: 11. The CDR3 length is 16 residues. The germline V gene encodes CDR1 SQVTM and CDR2 ANQGSEA. The CDR3 region is CSVELGWAGASYEQYF. In nucleotides, the CDR3 is TGCAGCGTTGAACTTGGTTGGGCGGGAGCGTCCTACGAGCAGTACTTC.

This chain connects TRBV18 to TRBJ2-7, with TRBD1 matching over 8 bases. This CDR3 region has 16 residues. V was pared by 5 bases and J by 2 bases, with 11 bases of the junction left unmatched. Germline CDR1 KGHSH, CDR2 LQKENI. The DNA for the CDR3 is TGTGCCAGCTCATCCGGACAGGGACGTACTCCCTACGAGCAGTACTTC. Its translation: CASSSGQGRTPYEQYF.

This clone was seen a few times. This chain links TRBV6-5 with TRBJ1-5; no clear D. This CDR3 contains 15 residues. V lost 0 bases and J 3 bases, leaving 9 bases between the germline ends. CDR1 is MNHEY and CDR2 is SVGAGI in the germline V gene. The DNA of the CDR3 is TGTGCCAGCAGTTACTCGAGGTCCACCAATCAGCCCCAGCATTTT. Amino acids: CASSYSRSTNQPQHF.

V usage is TRBV7-9 and J usage is TRBJ2-7; TRBD2 aligns across 8 bases. With 1 base clipped from V and 4 bases from J, the junction kept 6 bases outside the gene matches. The CDR3 loop spans 15 amino acids. Germline-derived CDR1 and CDR2 are SEHNR and FQNEAQ (reference sequence). The CDR3 DNA is TGTGCCAGCAGCTTAGGAACTAGCGGAAAATACGAGCAGTACTTC. As protein: CASSLGTSGKYEQYF.

This clone was detected only once. The chain couples TRBV6-6 to TRBJ1-2, with D perhaps matching TRBD1 (5 bases). Germline lookup yields CDR1 MNHNY and CDR2 SVGAGI (reference sequence). CDR3 size: 14 residues. Trimming stripped 5 bases from V and 8 bases from J, with 18 bases between. CDR3 sequence reads: CASSPTRGPEGYTF. DNA of the CDR3: TGTGCCAGCAGTCCTACAAGGGGCCCTGAGGGCTACACCTTC.

The gene calls are TRBV19 and TRBJ2-2; D perhaps matches TRBD1 (6 bases). Per the germline V gene, CDR1 is LNHDA and CDR2 is SQIVND (reference sequence). V lost 7 bases, J lost 3 bases, and 21 bases lay in between. The CDR3 is made up of 17 amino acids. CDR3 protein: CASIGYPGQQHTGELFF. The CDR3 DNA reads as TGTGCCAGTATAGGGTACCCTGGACAGCAACACACCGGGGAGCTGTTTTTT.

This chain connects TRBV9 to TRBJ2-7; 9 bases line up with TRBD1. Germline V lookup: CDR1 SGDLS, CDR2 YYNGEE. The CDR3 has 13 residues. Germline trimming cut 3 bases from V and 4 bases from J; bases unmatched to any gene: 2. CDR3 in amino acids: CASSAGTGYEQYF. CDR3 sequence (DNA): TGTGCCAGCAGCGCCGGGACAGGGTACGAGCAGTACTTC.